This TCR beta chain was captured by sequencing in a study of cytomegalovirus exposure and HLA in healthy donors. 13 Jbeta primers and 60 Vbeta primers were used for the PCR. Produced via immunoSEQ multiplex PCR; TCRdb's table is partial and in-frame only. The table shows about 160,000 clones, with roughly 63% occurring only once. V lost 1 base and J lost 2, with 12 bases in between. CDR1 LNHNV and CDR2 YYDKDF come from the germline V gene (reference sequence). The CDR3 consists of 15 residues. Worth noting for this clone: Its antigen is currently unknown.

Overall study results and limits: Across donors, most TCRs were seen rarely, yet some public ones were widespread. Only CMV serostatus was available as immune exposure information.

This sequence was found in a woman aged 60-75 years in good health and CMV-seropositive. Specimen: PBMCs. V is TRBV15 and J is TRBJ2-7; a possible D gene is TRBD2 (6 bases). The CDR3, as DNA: TGTGCCACCAGCAGAGGAGCGGAGGGGCCCTACGAGCAGTACTTC. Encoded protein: CATSRGAEGPYEQYF.